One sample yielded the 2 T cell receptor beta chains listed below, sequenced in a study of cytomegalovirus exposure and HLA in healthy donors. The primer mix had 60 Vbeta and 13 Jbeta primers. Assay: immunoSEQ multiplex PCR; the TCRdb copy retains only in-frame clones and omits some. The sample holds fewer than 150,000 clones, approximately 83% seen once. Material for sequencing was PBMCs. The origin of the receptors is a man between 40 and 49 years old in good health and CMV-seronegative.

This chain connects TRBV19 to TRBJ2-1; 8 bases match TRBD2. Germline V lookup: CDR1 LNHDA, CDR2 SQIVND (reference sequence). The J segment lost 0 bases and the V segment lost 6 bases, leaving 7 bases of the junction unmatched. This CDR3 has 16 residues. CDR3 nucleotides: TGTGCCAGTAGAACCCCCGCGGGGGGCTCCTACAATGAGCAGTTCTTC. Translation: CASRTPAGGSYNEQFF.

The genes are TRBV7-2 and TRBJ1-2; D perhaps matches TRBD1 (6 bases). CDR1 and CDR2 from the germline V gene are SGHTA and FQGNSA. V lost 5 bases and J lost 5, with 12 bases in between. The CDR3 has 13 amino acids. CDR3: CASSVDRQYGYTF. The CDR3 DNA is TGTGCCAGCAGCGTGGACAGACAGTATGGCTACACCTTC.